Each of the 14 T cell receptor beta chains below was sequenced from the same sample in a study of radiation and T cells in renal cell carcinoma. As for treatment: treatment-naive control, cytoreductive nephrectomy. Sequencing was performed with immunoSEQ multiplex PCR; in TCRdb, only in-frame clones are kept and a portion is missing. Seen here are more than 15,000 clones, roughly three fifths observed once, and the top ten hold 30% to 35%. Specimen: tumor tissue, collected from a patient whose treatment was nephrectomy without radiotherapy. All receptors come from a man aged 45-60 years with renal cell carcinoma.

The CDR3, as DNA: TGTGCCAGCAGCTTAATTTCAGGGGGCAACACTGAAGCTTTCTTT. This sequence encodes CASSLISGGNTEAFF. This chain connects TRBV7-8 to TRBJ1-1, with 8 nucleotides matching TRBD1. CDR3 size: 15 residues. After removal of 2 bases from V and 2 bases from J, the junction contained 4 bases not matched to a gene. In germline, CDR1 is SGHVS, CDR2 FQNEAQ. The full variable domain, in which reference TRBV7-8 and TRBJ1-1 provide the parts outside the CDR3, is GAGVSQSPRYKVAKRGQDVALRCDPISGHVSLFWYQQALGQGPEFLTYFQNEAQLDKSGLPSDRFFAERPEGSVSTLKIQRTQQEDSAVYLCASSLISGGNTEAFFGQGTRLTVV.

About this clone: Other DNA sequences from this sample encode an identical CDR3 as well. The chain combines TRBV9 with TRBJ1-1; the D gene is possibly TRBD1 (6 bases). There are 15 residues in the CDR3. With 0 bases removed from V and 1 base from J, the gap between germline ends came to 10 bases. The V gene's germline CDR1 is SGDLS and CDR2 YYNGEE. Here the CDR3 reads CASSVATGPNTEAFF. The CDR3, as DNA: TGTGCCAGCAGCGTAGCGACAGGCCCGAACACTGAAGCTTTCTTT.

The chain couples TRBV5-4 to TRBJ1-1; the D gene is possibly TRBD1 (6 bases). Germline CDR1 SGHNT, CDR2 YYREEE (reference sequence). The CDR3 spans 15 residues. Trimming took 0 bases from V and 5 from J, leaving 14 bases between them. CDR3 protein: CASSLEWGQGTEAFF. The CDR3 DNA is TGTGCCAGCAGCTTGGAGTGGGGGCAGGGAACTGAAGCTTTCTTT.

Note on this clone: One junction end does not reproduce the germline sequence, and a read error may be involved. V is TRBV10-3 and J is TRBJ2-2, with D possibly being TRBD1 (6 bases). Germline V gene sequence: CDR1 ENHRY, CDR2 SYGVKD. The CDR3 extends over 11 amino acids. As DNA, the CDR3 is TGTGCCGTCAGGGGTGCCGGGGAGCTGTTTTTT. Encoded protein: CAVRGAGELFF.

The chain combines TRBV4-1 with TRBJ1-2, with a tentative D call TRBD1 (5 bases). V lost 0 bases to trimming and J lost 2 bases, with 10 bases between them. Germline-derived CDR1 and CDR2 are MGHRA and YSYEKL. The CDR3 loop spans 15 amino acids. The CDR3 coding sequence is TGCGCCAGCAGCCAAGATCGGCGGGGCAACTATGGCTACACCTTC. Translation: CASSQDRRGNYGYTF.

This chain joins TRBV6-6 and TRBJ2-2; no clear D. Germline V gives CDR1 MNHNY, CDR2 SVGAGI (reference sequence). There are 13 residues in the CDR3. The ends were cut back, 7 bases at V and 5 bases at J, with 11 bases in the middle. The CDR3 DNA sequence: TGTGCCAGCAAACCGAGTCTGACCGGGGAGCTGTTTTTT. Translation: CASKPSLTGELFF.

This clone was seen at least ten times. The gene calls are TRBV2 and TRBJ1-5, with unresolved D. Germline V gene data show CDR1 as SNHLY and CDR2 as FYNNEI. Trimming stripped 4 bases from V and 0 bases from J, with 7 bases between. This CDR3 is 14 amino acids long. CDR3 in amino acids: CASSGGDSNQPQHF. The CDR3 bases are TGTGCCAGCAGTGGCGGGGATAGCAATCAGCCCCAGCATTTT.

The chain couples TRBV18 to TRBJ2-5, with D possibly called TRBD1 or TRBD2 (5 bases each). Germline V lookup: CDR1 KGHSH, CDR2 LQKENI. V was shortened by 2 bases and J by 5 bases, with 18 bases between the two germline ends. This CDR3 has 16 amino acids. Here the CDR3 DNA reads TGTGCCAGCTCACCATCGAGGGGCGGACGTGCGGAGACCCAGTACTTC. As protein: CASSPSRGGRAETQYF.

This clone was seen repeatedly, ten times or more. The chain employs TRBV6-6 and TRBJ1-2, with D unclear. CDR3 length: 12 residues. V lost 4 bases and J 4 bases, leaving 7 bases between the germline ends. Germline lookup yields CDR1 MNHNY and CDR2 SVGAGI (reference sequence). The CDR3 nucleotides read TGTGCCAGCAGTTTCCAGACCTATGGCTACACCTTC. It is translated as CASSFQTYGYTF.

The CDR3 protein is CASKRTGTYEQYF. The CDR3 DNA reads TGTGCCAGCAAGAGGACAGGGACCTACGAGCAGTACTTC. The gene calls are TRBV28 and TRBJ2-7, with 8 bases fitting TRBD1. Looked up from germline, CDR1 is MDHEN and CDR2 is SYDVKM. There are 13 residues in the CDR3. V was clipped by 7 bases and J by 2 bases; unmatched bases: 4.

The rearrangement joins TRBV6-1 to TRBJ1-4, with D maybe TRBD1 (6 bases). The CDR3 length is 14 residues. The germline gives CDR1 MNHNS, CDR2 SASEGT. V shed 5 bases and J shed 6 bases, with 13 bases lying between them. CDR3 nucleotide sequence: TGTGCCAGCAGTCAGGACAGCGATCATGAAAAACTGTTTTTT. This encodes CASSQDSDHEKLFF.

This clone was counted once. The rearrangement joins TRBV4-2 to TRBJ1-5; D remains ambiguous. V was clipped by 0 bases and J by 0 bases, with 6 bases between them. The CDR3 has 15 amino acids. The germline V gene encodes CDR1 LGHNA and CDR2 YNFKEQ. CDR3 nucleotide sequence: TGTGCCAGCAGCCAAGAAACAGCTAGCAATCAGCCCCAGCATTTT. This codes for CASSQETASNQPQHF.

This sequence joins TRBV6-6 and TRBJ1-4, with a possible D match to TRBD1 (6 bases). This CDR3 contains 14 residues. The V gene's germline CDR1 is MNHNY and CDR2 SVGAGI (reference sequence). Trimming stripped 2 bases from V and 3 bases from J, with 7 bases between. CDR3 loop: CASSYGGSNEKLFF. The CDR3, as DNA: TGTGCCAGCAGTTACGGGGGCTCTAATGAAAAACTGTTTTTT.

The chain uses TRBV19 and TRBJ2-2; TRBD2 matches at 7 bases. In germline, CDR1 is LNHDA, CDR2 SQIVND (reference sequence). With 5 bases clipped from V and 3 bases from J, the junction kept 6 bases outside the gene matches. The CDR3 covers 15 residues. CDR3 in DNA: TGTGCCAGTAGTGTCCGCGCGGGGGACACCGGGGAGCTGTTTTTT. This translates into CASSVRAGDTGELFF.